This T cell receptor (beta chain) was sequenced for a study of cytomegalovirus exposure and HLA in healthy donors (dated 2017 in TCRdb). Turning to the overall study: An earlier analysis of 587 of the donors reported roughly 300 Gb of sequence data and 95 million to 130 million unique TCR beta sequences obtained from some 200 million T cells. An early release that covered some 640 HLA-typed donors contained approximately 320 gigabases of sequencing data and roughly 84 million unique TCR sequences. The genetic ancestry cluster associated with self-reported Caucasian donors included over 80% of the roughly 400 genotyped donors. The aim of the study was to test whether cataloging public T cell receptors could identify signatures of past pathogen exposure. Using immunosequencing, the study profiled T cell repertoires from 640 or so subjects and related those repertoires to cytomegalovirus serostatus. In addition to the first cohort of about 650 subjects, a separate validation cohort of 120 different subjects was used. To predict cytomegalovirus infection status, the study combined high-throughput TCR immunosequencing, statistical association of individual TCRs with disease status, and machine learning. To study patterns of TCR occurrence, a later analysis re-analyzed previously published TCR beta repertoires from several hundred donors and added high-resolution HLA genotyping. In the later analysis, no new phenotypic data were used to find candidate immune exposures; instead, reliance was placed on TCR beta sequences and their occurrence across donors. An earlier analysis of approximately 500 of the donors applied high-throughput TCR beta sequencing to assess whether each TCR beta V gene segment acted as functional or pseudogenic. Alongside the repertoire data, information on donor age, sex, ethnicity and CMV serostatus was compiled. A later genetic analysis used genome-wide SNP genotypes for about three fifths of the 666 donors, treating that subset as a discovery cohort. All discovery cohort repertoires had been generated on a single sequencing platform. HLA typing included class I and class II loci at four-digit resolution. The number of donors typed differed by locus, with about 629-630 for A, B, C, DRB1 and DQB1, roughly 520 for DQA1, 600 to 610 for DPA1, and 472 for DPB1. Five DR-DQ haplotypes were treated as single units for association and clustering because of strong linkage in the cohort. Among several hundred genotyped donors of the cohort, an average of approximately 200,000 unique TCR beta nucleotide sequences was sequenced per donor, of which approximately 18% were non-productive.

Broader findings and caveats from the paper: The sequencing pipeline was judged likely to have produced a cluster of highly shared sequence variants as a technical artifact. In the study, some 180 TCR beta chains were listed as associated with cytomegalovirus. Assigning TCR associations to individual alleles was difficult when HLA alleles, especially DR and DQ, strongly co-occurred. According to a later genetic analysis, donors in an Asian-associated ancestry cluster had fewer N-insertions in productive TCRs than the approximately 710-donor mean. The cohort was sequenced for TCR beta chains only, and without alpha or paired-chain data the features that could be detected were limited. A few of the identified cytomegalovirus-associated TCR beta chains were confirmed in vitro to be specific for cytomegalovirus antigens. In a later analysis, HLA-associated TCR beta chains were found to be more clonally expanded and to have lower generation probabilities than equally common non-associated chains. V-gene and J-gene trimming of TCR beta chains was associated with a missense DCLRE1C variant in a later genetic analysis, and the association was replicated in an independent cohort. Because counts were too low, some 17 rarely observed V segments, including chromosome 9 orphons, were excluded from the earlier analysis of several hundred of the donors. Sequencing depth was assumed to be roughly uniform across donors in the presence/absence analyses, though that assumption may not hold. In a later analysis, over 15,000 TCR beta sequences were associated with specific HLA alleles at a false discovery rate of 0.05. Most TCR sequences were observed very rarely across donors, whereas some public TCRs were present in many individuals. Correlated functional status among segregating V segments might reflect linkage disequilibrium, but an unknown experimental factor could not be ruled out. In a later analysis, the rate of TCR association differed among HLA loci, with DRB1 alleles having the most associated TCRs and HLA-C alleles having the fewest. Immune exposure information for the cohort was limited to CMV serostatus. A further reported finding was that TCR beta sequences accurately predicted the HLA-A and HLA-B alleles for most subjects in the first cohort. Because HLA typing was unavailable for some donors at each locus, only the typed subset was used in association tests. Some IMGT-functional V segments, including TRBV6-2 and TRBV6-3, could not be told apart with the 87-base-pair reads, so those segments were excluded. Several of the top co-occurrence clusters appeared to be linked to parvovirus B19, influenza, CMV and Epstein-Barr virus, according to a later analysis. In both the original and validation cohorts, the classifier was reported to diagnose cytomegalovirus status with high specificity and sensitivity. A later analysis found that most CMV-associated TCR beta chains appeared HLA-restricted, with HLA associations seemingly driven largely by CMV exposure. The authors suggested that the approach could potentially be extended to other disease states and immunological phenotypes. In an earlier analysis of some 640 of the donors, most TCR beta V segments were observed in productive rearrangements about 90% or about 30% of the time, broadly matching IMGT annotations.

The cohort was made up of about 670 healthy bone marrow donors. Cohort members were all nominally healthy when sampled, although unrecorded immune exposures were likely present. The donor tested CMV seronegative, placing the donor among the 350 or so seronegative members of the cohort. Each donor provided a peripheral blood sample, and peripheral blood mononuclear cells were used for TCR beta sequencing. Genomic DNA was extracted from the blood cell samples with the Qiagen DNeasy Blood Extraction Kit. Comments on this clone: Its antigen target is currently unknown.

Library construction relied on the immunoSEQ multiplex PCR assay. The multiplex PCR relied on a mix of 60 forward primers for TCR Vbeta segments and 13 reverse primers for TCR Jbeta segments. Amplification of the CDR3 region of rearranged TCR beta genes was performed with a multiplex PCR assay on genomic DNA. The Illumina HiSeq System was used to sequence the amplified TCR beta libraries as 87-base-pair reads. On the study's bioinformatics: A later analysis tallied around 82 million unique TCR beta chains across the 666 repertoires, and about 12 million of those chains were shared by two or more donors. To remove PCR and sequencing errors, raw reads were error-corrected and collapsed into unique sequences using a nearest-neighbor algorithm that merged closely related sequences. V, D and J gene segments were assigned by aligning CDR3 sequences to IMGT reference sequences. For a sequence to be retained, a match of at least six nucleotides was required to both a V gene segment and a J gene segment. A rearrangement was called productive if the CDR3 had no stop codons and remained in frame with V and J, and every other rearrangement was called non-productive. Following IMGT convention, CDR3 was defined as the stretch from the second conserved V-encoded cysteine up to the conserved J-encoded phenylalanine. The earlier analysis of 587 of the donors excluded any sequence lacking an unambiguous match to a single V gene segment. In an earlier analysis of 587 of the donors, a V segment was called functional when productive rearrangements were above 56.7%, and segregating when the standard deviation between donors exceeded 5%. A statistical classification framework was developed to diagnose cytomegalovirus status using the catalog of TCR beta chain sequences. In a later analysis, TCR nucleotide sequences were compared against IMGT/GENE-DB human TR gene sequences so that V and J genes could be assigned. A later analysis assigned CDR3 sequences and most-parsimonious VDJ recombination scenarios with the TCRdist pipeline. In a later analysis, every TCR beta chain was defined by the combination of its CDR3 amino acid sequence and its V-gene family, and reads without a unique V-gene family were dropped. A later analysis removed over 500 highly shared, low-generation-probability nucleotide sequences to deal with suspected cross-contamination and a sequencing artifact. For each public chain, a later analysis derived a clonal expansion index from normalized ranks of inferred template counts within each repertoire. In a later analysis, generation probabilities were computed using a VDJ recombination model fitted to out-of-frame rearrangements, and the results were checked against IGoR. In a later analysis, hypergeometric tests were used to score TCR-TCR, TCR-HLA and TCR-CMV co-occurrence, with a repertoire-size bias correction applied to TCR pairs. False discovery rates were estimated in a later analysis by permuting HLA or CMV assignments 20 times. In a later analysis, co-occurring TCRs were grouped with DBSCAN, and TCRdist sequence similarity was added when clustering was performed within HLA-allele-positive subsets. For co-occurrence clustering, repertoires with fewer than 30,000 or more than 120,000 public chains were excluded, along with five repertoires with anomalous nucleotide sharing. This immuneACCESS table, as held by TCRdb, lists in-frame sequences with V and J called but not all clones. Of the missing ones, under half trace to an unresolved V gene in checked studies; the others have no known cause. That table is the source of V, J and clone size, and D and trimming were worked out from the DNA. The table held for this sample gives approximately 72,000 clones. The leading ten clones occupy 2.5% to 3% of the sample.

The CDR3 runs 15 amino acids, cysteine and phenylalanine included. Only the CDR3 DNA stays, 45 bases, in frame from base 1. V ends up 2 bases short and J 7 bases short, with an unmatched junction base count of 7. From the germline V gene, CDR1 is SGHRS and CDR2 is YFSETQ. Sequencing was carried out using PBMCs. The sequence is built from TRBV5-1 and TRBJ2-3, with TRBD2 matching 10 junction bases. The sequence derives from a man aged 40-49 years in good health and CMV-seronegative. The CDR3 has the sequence CASSLSLAGENTQYF. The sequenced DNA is TGCGCCAGCAGCTTAAGCCTAGCGGGGGAAAATACGCAGTATTTT.